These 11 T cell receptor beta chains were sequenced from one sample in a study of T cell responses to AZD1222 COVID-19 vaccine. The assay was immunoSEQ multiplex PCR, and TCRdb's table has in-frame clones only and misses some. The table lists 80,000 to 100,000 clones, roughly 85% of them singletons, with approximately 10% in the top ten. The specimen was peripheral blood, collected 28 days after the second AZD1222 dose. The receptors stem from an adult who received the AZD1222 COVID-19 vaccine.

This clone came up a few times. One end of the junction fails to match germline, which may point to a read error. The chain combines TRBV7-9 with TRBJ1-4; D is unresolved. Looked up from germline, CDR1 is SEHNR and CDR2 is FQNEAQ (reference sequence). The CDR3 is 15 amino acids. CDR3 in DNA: TGTGCCAGCAGCTTAGTTCCAGAGGGAAATGAAAGACTGTTTTTT. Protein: CASSLVPEGNERLFF.

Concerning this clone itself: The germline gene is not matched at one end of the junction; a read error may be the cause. The CDR3, as DNA: TGTGCCAGCTCACTACAACAGGGGAGGAACGCTGAAGCTTTCTTT. Residues: CASSLQQGRNAEAFF. The genes are TRBV18 and TRBJ1-1; TRBD1 aligns across 7 bases. Germline V gene sequence: CDR1 KGHSH, CDR2 LQKENI. The CDR3 sequence is 15 residues long.

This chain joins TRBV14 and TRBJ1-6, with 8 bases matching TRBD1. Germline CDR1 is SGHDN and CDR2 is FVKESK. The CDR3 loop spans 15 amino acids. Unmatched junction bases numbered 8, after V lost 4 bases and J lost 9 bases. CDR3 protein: CASSLAGTGGSPLHF. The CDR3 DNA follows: TGTGCCAGCAGCCTTGCCGGGACAGGAGGTTCACCCCTCCACTTT.

The CDR3 DNA reads TGTGCCAGCAGTAACGGGACGGCGGTGCACCAGCCCCAGCATTTT. As protein: CASSNGTAVHQPQHF. This rearrangement joins TRBV6-2 or TRBV6-3 to TRBJ1-5, with a possible D match to TRBD1 (5 bases). The V end lost 5 bases, the J end lost 7 bases, and 18 bases lay between the germline ends. Germline assignment: CDR1 MNHEY and CDR2 SVGEGT. CDR3 size: 15 residues.

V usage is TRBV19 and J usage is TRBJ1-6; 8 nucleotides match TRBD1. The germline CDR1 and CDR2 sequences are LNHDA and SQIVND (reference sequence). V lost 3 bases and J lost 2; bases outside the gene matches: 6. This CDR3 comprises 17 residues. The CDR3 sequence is CASSMQGATAYNSPLHF. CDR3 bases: TGTGCCAGTAGTATGCAGGGGGCGACCGCCTATAATTCACCCCTCCACTTT.

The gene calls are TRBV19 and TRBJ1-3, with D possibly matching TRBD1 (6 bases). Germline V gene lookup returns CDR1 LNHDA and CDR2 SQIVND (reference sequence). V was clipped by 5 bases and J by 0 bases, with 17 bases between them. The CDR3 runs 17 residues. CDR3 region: CASSSRRQVISGNTIYF. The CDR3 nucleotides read TGTGCCAGTAGTTCCCGCCGACAGGTGATCTCTGGAAACACCATATATTTT.

The DNA for the CDR3 is TGTGCCAGCACCCGAACCCCCGACACCGGGGAGCTGTTTTTT. Its translation: CASTRTPDTGELFF. The chain couples TRBV6-5 to TRBJ2-2; D gene ambiguous. V was pared by 7 bases and J by 3 bases, with 12 bases between. Germline V gives CDR1 MNHEY, CDR2 SVGAGI. This CDR3 contains 14 residues.

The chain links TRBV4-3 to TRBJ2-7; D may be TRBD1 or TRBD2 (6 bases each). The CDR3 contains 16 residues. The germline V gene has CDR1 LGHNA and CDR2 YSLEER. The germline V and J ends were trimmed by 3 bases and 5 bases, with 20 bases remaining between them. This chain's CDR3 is CASSQLGGAVFNEQYF. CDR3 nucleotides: TGCGCCAGCAGCCAGTTGGGGGGCGCGGTTTTCAACGAGCAGTACTTC.

The CDR3 DNA reads as TGTGCCAGCAGTTTTGATATAGATACGCAGTATTTT. This encodes CASSFDIDTQYF. V gene TRBV28 combines with J gene TRBJ2-3, with D hard to call. CDR1 is MDHEN and CDR2 is SYDVKM in the germline V gene. Trimming removed 3 bases from V and 5 bases from J, with 6 bases in between. CDR3 length equals 12 residues.

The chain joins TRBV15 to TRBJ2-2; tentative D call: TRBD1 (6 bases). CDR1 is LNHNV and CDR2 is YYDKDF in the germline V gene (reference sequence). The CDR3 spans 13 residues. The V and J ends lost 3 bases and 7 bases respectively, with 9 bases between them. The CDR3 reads CATSRQGYGELFF. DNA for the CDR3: TGTGCCACCAGCAGGCAGGGGTACGGGGAGCTGTTTTTT. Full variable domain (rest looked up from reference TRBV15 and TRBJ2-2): DAMVIQNPRYQVTQFGKPVTLSCSQTLNHNVMYWYQQKSSQAPKLLFHYYDKDFNNEADTPDNFQSRRPNTSFCFLDIRSPGLGDTAMYLCATSRQGYGELFFGEGSRLTVL.

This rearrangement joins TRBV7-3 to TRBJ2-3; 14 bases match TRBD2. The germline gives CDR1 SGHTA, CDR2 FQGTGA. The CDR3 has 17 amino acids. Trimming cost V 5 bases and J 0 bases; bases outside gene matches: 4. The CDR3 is CASSPGLAGGSTDTQYF. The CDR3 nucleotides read TGTGCCAGCAGCCCAGGACTAGCGGGGGGAAGCACAGATACGCAGTATTTT.